This T cell receptor (beta chain) was identified during a study of blood T cell repertoires in COVID-19. About the research overall: Acute and convalescent COVID-19 specimens originated in the United States, Italy and Spain. Sample material is recorded as cDNA or gDNA derived from T cells, B-cell-depleted T cells, or PBMCs.

J was trimmed by 5 bases and V by 5 bases; bases with no gene match: 5. The CDR3 loop spans 14 amino acids. Germline V gene data show CDR1 as LNHDA and CDR2 as SQIVND (reference sequence). Original processing notes: By means of reference gene primer amplification, nucleated cell counts were estimated. The table came from immunoSEQ multiplex PCR; TCRdb's copy has only in-frame clones and leaves some out. That table furnishes V, J and clone size, whereas the DNA furnished D and trimming. The sample shows about 29,000 clones, approximately 80% of them seen only once. The chain recombines TRBV19 with TRBJ2-1; TRBD1 aligns across 8 bases. The TCR was taken from a man older than 75 with active or convalescent COVID-19. The sequencing sample was made of peripheral blood. The DNA of the CDR3 is TGTGCCAGTAGTTACGGGACAGGTAACAATGAGCAGTTCTTC. Translated: CASSYGTGNNEQFF.